The rows below give T cell receptor beta chains drawn from one sample of a study of molecular identifiers for immune sequencing clone quantification. TCRdb recomputed calls from the PCR reads with MiXCR, one row per CDR3 protein. The sample gives over 600,000 distinct CDR3 sequences, 20% of which show up once; under 0.95% is in the top ten. Sequenced input: naive CD8+ T cells from blood, with Jurkat cell RNA spiked in. The receptors originated from a human donor in good health. Some libraries in this study had Jurkat cell RNA spiked in. Both conserved end residues are part of each CDR3. D genes are given only for firm matches.

j_call: TRBJ2-2
v_call: TRBV7-9
d_call: -
cdr3_aa: CASSPSLAEDTGELFF

j_call: TRBJ1-2
v_call: TRBV29-1
d_call: -
cdr3_aa: CSVEPGRDPYGYTF

j_call: TRBJ2-5
v_call: TRBV5-6
d_call: TRBD1
cdr3_aa: CASSRDSQEIQYF

j_call: TRBJ1-1
v_call: TRBV5-4
d_call: TRBD1
cdr3_aa: CASTASGGEHDTEAFF

j_call: TRBJ2-2
v_call: TRBV2
d_call: -
cdr3_aa: CASSPGTLPGELFF

j_call: TRBJ2-3
v_call: TRBV18
d_call: TRBD1
cdr3_aa: CASSPPGQVTDTQYF

j_call: TRBJ2-3
v_call: TRBV12-3/TRBV12-4
d_call: TRBD2
cdr3_aa: CASSSSGTSGGGDTQYF

j_call: TRBJ2-2
v_call: TRBV13
d_call: TRBD2
cdr3_aa: CASSYRLAGVTGELFF

j_call: TRBJ1-1
v_call: TRBV27
d_call: -
cdr3_aa: CASSIAGGNEAFF

j_call: TRBJ2-2
v_call: TRBV24-1
d_call: -
cdr3_aa: CATSWGFRTGELFF

j_call: TRBJ2-7
v_call: TRBV29-1
d_call: -
cdr3_aa: CSVEDRGASYEQYF

j_call: TRBJ1-1
v_call: TRBV7-6
d_call: TRBD1
cdr3_aa: CASRSGQGTEAFF

j_call: TRBJ1-5
v_call: TRBV5-1
d_call: -
cdr3_aa: CASGCSSMGQSNQPQHF

j_call: TRBJ1-1
v_call: TRBV19
d_call: -
cdr3_aa: CASTSLGTEAFF

j_call: TRBJ2-5
v_call: TRBV12-3/TRBV12-4
d_call: -
cdr3_aa: CASARVWPRETQYF

j_call: TRBJ2-2
v_call: TRBV7-9
d_call: -
cdr3_aa: CASSAPGTDTGELFF

j_call: TRBJ2-7
v_call: TRBV5-5
d_call: -
cdr3_aa: CASSFVAPNRGLPDSSYEQYF

j_call: TRBJ2-1
v_call: TRBV7-2
d_call: TRBD2
cdr3_aa: CASRRSGSSSNEQFF

j_call: TRBJ2-7
v_call: TRBV2
d_call: -
cdr3_aa: CASRDSTEQYF

j_call: TRBJ2-2
v_call: TRBV27
d_call: -
cdr3_aa: CASRLVSSNTGELFF

j_call: TRBJ1-1
v_call: TRBV5-5
d_call: -
cdr3_aa: CASSFGANTEAFF

j_call: TRBJ2-7
v_call: TRBV19
d_call: -
cdr3_aa: CASSTSRGYEQYF

j_call: TRBJ2-5
v_call: TRBV5-6
d_call: -
cdr3_aa: CASSAEETQYF

j_call: TRBJ2-1
v_call: TRBV11-2
d_call: -
cdr3_aa: CASSLSSSSYNEQFF

j_call: TRBJ2-2
v_call: TRBV5-6
d_call: TRBD1
cdr3_aa: CASSYRDRANTGELFF

j_call: TRBJ1-1
v_call: TRBV27
d_call: -
cdr3_aa: CASTPDIMNTEAFF

j_call: TRBJ2-7
v_call: TRBV19
d_call: -
cdr3_aa: CASSIRDGGYEQYF

j_call: TRBJ1-4
v_call: TRBV7-9
d_call: TRBD1
cdr3_aa: CASSPDRGDEKLFF

j_call: TRBJ2-2
v_call: TRBV29-1
d_call: TRBD2
cdr3_aa: CSVEREWNTGELFF

j_call: TRBJ2-5
v_call: TRBV7-7
d_call: -
cdr3_aa: CASSLELQETQYF

j_call: TRBJ2-1
v_call: TRBV4-3
d_call: TRBD2
cdr3_aa: CASSQDSAGGSYNEQFF

j_call: TRBJ2-7
v_call: TRBV2
d_call: -
cdr3_aa: CASDRESYEQYF

j_call: TRBJ2-1
v_call: TRBV5-6
d_call: -
cdr3_aa: CASSSDSNEQFF

j_call: TRBJ2-7
v_call: TRBV20-1
d_call: -
cdr3_aa: CSAPGLSLPTYEQYF

j_call: TRBJ1-1
v_call: TRBV6-2/TRBV6-3
d_call: TRBD1
cdr3_aa: CASSFEDRGTEAFF

j_call: TRBJ1-1
v_call: TRBV29-1
d_call: -
cdr3_aa: CSGLSGRRDEAFF